This T cell receptor beta chain was sequenced in a study of control samples from healthy donors and cancer patients. This CDR3 has 15 residues. Germline values: CDR1 SNHLY, CDR2 FYNNEI. J lost 7 bases, V lost 6 bases, and 12 bases had no gene match. Using immunoSEQ multiplex PCR, the repertoire was profiled, and TCRdb retains in-frame clones only, with some absent. The sample holds some 120,000 clones, 75% to 95% seen once. The sequence was collected from a man aged 18 to 30 in good health. Sequenced input: blood. The J gene is TRBJ2-1, the V gene TRBV2; 7 positions agree with TRBD2. CDR3 coding DNA: TGTGCCAGCAGCCCTAGGACTAGAGGCGGTAATGAGCAGTTCTTC. Translated, it gives CASSPRTRGGNEQFF.